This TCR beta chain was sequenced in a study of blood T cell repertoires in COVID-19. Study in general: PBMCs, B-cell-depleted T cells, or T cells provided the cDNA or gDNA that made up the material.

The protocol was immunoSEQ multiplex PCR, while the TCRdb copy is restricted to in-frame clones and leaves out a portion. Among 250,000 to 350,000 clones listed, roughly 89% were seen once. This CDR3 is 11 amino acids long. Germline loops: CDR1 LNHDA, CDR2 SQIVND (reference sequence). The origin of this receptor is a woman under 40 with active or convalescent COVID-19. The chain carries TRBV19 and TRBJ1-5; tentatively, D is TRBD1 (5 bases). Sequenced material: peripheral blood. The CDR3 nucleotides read TGTGCGTCGGCGGGGCAGGAGCCCCAGCATTTT. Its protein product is CASAGQEPQHF. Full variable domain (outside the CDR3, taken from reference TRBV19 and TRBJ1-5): DGGITQSPKYLFRKEGQNVTLSCEQNLNHDAMYWYRQDPGQGLRLIYYSQIVNDFQKGDIAEGYSVSREKKESFPLTVTSAQKNPTAFYLCASAGQEPQHFGDGTRLSIL.